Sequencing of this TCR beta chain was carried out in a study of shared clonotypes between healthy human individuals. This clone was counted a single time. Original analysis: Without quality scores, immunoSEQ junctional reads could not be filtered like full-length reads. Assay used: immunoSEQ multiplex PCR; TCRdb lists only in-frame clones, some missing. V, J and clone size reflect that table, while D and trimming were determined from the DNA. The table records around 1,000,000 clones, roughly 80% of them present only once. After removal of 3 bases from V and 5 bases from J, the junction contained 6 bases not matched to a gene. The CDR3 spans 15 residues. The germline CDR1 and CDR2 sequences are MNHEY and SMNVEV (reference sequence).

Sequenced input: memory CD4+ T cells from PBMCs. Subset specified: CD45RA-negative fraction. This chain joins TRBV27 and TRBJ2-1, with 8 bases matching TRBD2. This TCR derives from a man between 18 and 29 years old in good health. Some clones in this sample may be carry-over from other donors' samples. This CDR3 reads CASSLEAGGDNEQFF. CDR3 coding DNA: TGTGCCAGCAGTTTGGAGGCCGGGGGGGACAATGAGCAGTTCTTC.